Below are 2 T cell receptor beta chains sequenced from a single sample in a study of blood T cells in healthy people across ages. Alongside a J-beta primer mix, a sample-barcoded 5' primer served in a second PCR lasting about 6 to 12 cycles. TCRdb reprocessed the 5' RACE reads via MiXCR and lists one record per CDR3 protein. The sample lists about 1,500,000 distinct CDR3 sequences, 42% occurring once. Sample: blood. These receptors all stem from a woman aged 18-29 years in good health.

The chain couples TRBV7-7 to TRBJ2-1, with 10 positions matching TRBD2. The J segment lost 4 bases and the V segment lost 5 bases, leaving 5 bases of the junction unmatched. CDR3 size: 15 residues. Looked up from germline, CDR1 is SSHAT and CDR2 is FNYEAQ (reference sequence). The CDR3 coding sequence is TGTGCCAGCAGCGGCGGGACTAGCGTATACAATGAGCAGTTCTTC. It yields the protein CASSGGTSVYNEQFF.

In regard to this clonotype: Mismatch with germline at one junction end may stem from a read error. This chain uses TRBV5-5 with TRBJ2-7; weak D call: TRBD2 (6 bases). Germline loops: CDR1 SGHKS, CDR2 YYEKEE (reference sequence). The CDR3 has 17 residues. This CDR3 reads CASSPVDSGRSSYEEYF. The CDR3, as DNA: TGTGCCAGCAGCCCCGTTGATAGCGGAAGGAGCTCCTACGAGGAGTACTTC.